This TCR beta chain was recorded in a study of T cell responses to AZD1222 COVID-19 vaccine. General observations from the study: Seropositive at baseline were only a handful of AZD1222 recipients. Possibly, clonal diversity was underestimated; donors were largely white British and included more females. After the peak T cell response, and only then, were repertoires sampled. Regions 160-218 and 743-854 dominated among vaccine-associated CD4 TCRs spanning spike.

Notes on this clone: The antigen remains unidentified.

The repertoire was sequenced with immunoSEQ multiplex PCR; TCRdb's copy has only in-frame clones and lacks some. The table includes 100,000 to 150,000 clones, around nine tenths detected once. Germline trimming cut 1 base from V and 8 bases from J; bases unmatched to any gene: 9. This CDR3 region has 16 residues. Looked up from germline, CDR1 is LNHDA and CDR2 is SQIVND (reference sequence). Sample: peripheral blood, taken 28 days after the second AZD1222 dose. The chain recombines TRBV19 with TRBJ2-1, with 9 positions matching TRBD2. The clonotype comes from an adult who received the AZD1222 COVID-19 vaccine. In nucleotides, the CDR3 is TGTGCCAGTAGTATAGGCGGTAGCGGGAGACGGGATGAGCAGTTCTTC. Translation gives CASSIGGSGRRDEQFF.